This T cell receptor beta chain emerged from a study of blood T cell repertoires in COVID-19. The method was immunoSEQ multiplex PCR; TCRdb's version includes in-frame clones alone and lacks a portion of them. The repertoire includes about 260,000 clones, around 90% of them detected once, and 0.7% sits in the top ten. The specimen was peripheral blood. The receptor was isolated from a human donor in a cohort sampled during active COVID-19.

In DNA, the CDR3 is TGTGCCATCCAGGGACACTCAACTCTTTACGAGCAGTACTTC. This translates into CAIQGHSTLYEQYF. The chain joins TRBV10-3 to TRBJ2-7; D possibly corresponds to TRBD1 (6 bases). The CDR3 totals 14 residues. Per germline, CDR1 ENHRY and CDR2 SYGVKD. V dropped 8 bases and J dropped 4 bases, with 18 bases sitting between them.